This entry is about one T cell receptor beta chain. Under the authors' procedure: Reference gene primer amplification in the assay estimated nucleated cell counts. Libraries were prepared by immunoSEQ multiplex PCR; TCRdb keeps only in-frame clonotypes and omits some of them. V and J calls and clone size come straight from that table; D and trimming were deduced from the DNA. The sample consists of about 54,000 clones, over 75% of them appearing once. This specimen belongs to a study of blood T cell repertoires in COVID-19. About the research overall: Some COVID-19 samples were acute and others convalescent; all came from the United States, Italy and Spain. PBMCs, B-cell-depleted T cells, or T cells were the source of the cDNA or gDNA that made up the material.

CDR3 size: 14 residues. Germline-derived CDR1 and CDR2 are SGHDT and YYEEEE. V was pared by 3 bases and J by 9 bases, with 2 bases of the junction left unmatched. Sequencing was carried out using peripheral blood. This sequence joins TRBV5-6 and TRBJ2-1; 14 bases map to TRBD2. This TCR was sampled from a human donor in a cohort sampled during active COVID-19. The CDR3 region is CASSSGLAGAEQFF. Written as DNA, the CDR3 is TGTGCCAGCAGCTCGGGACTAGCGGGGGCTGAGCAGTTCTTC.